Sequencing of this T cell receptor (beta chain) was carried out in a study of cytomegalovirus exposure and HLA in healthy donors. Among the donors, all were healthy bone marrow donors. Primers: 60 Vbeta forward and 13 Jbeta reverse. Only in-frame clones appear in the TCRdb table, and some are missing; sequencing was by immunoSEQ multiplex PCR. Recorded for this sample: approximately 210,000 clones. The specimen was PBMCs. This receptor was identified in a woman in her twenties or thirties in good health and CMV-seropositive.

CDR3 protein: CAISEGGEQYF. CDR3 bases: TGTGCCATCAGTGAAGGAGGTGAGCAGTACTTC. This rearrangement joins TRBV10-3 to TRBJ2-7, with D maybe TRBD2 (5 bases). This CDR3 is 11 amino acids long. Trimming stripped 3 bases from V and 7 bases from J, with 7 bases between. Per germline, CDR1 ENHRY and CDR2 SYGVKD.